Each of the 21 T cell receptor beta chains below was sequenced from the same sample in a study of blood T cell repertoires in COVID-19. Profiled with immunoSEQ multiplex PCR; TCRdb holds only in-frame clones, not every one. The sample has around 100,000 clones; 86% are singletons. What was sequenced was PBMCs or T cells enriched from blood (not recorded which). Receptors originate from a woman aged 50 to 60 who had recovered from COVID-19.

The rearrangement uses TRBV6-1 and TRBJ1-4; the D gene is possibly TRBD1 (6 bases). The CDR3 has 13 residues. Germline V CDR1 and CDR2: MNHNS, SASEGT. Trimming cost V 8 bases and J 6 bases, with 13 bases left between them. The CDR3 sequence is CASRGGGDEKLFF. Here the CDR3 DNA reads TGTGCCAGCCGGGGAGGGGGGGATGAAAAACTGTTTTTT.

The chain joins TRBV19 to TRBJ1-2; no definite D call. Germline V lookup: CDR1 LNHDA, CDR2 SQIVND (reference sequence). Trimming left V 7 bases short and J 6 bases short, with 12 bases between. The CDR3 is 12 residues long. CDR3 nucleotide sequence: TGTGCCAGTACCACAAGGGAGGATGGCTACACCTTC. Translating gives CASTTREDGYTF.

The chain carries TRBV9 and TRBJ2-1, with a tentative D call TRBD2 (6 bases). V lost 2 bases and J 1 base, leaving 10 bases between the germline ends. Germline CDR1 and CDR2: SGDLS and YYNGEE. CDR3 length equals 15 residues. DNA for the CDR3: TGTGCCAGCAGCGTGGCTAGCGAGTCCTACAATGAGCAGTTCTTC. Its translation is CASSVASESYNEQFF.

The V gene is TRBV28, the J gene TRBJ1-4; D gene uncertain. Germline CDR1 is MDHEN and CDR2 is SYDVKM. The V end lost 5 bases, the J end lost 8 bases, and 15 bases lay between the germline ends. The CDR3 loop spans 14 amino acids. CDR3 sequence: CASSVSVAREKLFF. The CDR3 DNA reads TGTGCCAGCAGTGTAAGCGTTGCACGGGAAAAACTGTTTTTT.

The chain recombines TRBV7-9 with TRBJ2-1; D not resolved. CDR3 length: 16 amino acids. V lost 3 bases and J 7 bases, leaving 19 bases between the germline ends. Per germline, CDR1 SEHNR and CDR2 FQNEAQ (reference sequence). CDR3 coding DNA: TGTGCCAGCAGCTTTCGAGACACTGGTTTTTTGAATGAGCAGTTCTTC. It codes for CASSFRDTGFLNEQFF. The full variable domain, in which reference TRBV7-9 and TRBJ2-1 provide the parts outside the CDR3, is DTGVSQNPRHKITKRGQNVTFRCDPISEHNRLYWYRQTLGQGPEFLTYFQNEAQLEKSRLLSDRFSAERPKGSFSTLEIQRTEQGDSAMYLCASSFRDTGFLNEQFFGPGTRLTVL.

This clone has a single count. The CDR3 loop reads CASSYGPQAGANVLTF. For the CDR3, the DNA is TGTGCCAGCAGTTACGGTCCGCAAGCAGGGGCCAACGTCCTGACTTTC. This rearrangement joins TRBV6-5 to TRBJ2-6; unclear D gene. The germline gives CDR1 MNHEY, CDR2 SVGAGI. The CDR3 extends over 16 amino acids. V lost 2 bases and J lost 4, with 12 bases in between.

CDR3 protein: CASSYLGQGTGELFF. The CDR3 DNA reads TGTGCCAGCAGTTATTTGGGGCAAGGCACCGGGGAGCTGTTTTTT. The rearrangement links TRBV6-2 or TRBV6-3 to TRBJ2-2; possible D gene TRBD1, 5 bases. V lost 3 bases and J lost 4, with 12 bases in between. The CDR3 is 15 residues long. The germline CDR1 and CDR2 sequences are MNHEY and SVGEGT.

This chain links TRBV7-2 with TRBJ1-1, with D possibly being TRBD1 (6 bases). V lost 1 base and J lost 4, with 13 bases in between. The CDR3 contains 15 residues. CDR1 and CDR2 (germline): SGHTA, FQGNSA. CDR3 DNA: TGTGCCAGCAGCTTAGGACGACAGGCCTTCACTGAAGCTTTCTTT. Its protein is CASSLGRQAFTEAFF.

V gene TRBV3-1 (or the pseudogene TRBV3-2) combines with J gene TRBJ2-3; D is undetermined. V lost 4 bases to trimming and J lost 4 bases, with 6 bases between them. The germline gives CDR1 LGHDT, CDR2 YNNKEL (reference sequence). The CDR3 covers 12 residues. The CDR3 loop reads CASSRLPDTQYF. CDR3 nucleotides: TGTGCCAGCAGCCGACTCCCAGATACGCAGTATTTT.

The rearrangement uses TRBV7-2 and TRBJ1-6, with a tentative D call TRBD1 (5 bases). The CDR3 contains 13 residues. V lost 10 bases to trimming and J lost 8 bases, with 15 bases between them. The germline V gene has CDR1 SGHTA and CDR2 FQGNSA. CDR3: CAIAGPGDSPLHF. The CDR3 DNA follows: TGTGCCATCGCGGGGCCGGGGGATTCACCCCTCCACTTT. Combining the CDR3 with reference TRBV7-2 and TRBJ1-6 gives the whole variable domain GAGVSQSPSNKVTEKGKDVELRCDPISGHTALYWYRQSLGQGLEFLIYFQGNSAPDKSGLPSDRFSAERTGGSVSTLTIQRTQQEDSAVYLCAIAGPGDSPLHFGNGTRLTVT.

V usage is TRBV19 and J usage is TRBJ1-2, with D perhaps TRBD1 (6 bases). This CDR3 spans 17 amino acids. Between the trimmed V and J ends, which lost 1 base and 7 bases, there was a span of 22 bases. Germline V gene data show CDR1 as LNHDA and CDR2 as SQIVND (reference sequence). The CDR3 sequence: CASSIVGSSPGAFGYTF. The CDR3, as DNA: TGTGCCAGTAGTATAGTGGGGAGCTCTCCAGGGGCCTTTGGCTACACCTTC.

The chain employs TRBV28 and TRBJ2-7, with 7 bases identical to TRBD1. The V gene's germline CDR1 is MDHEN and CDR2 SYDVKM. CDR3 length equals 16 residues. The junction had 11 bases not matched to a gene; V was cut back by 1 base and J by 5 bases. In DNA form, the CDR3 reads TGTGCCAGCAGTTTATTGCCGGCAGGGGGTAAGAACGAGCAGTACTTC. Its translation: CASSLLPAGGKNEQYF.

This clone was counted a single time. This rearrangement joins TRBV7-9 to TRBJ2-7, with 7 bases fitting TRBD1. This CDR3 comprises 14 residues. V trimming: 5 bases; J trimming: 3 bases; junction bases outside the gene matches: 7. Germline assignment: CDR1 SEHNR and CDR2 FQNEAQ (reference sequence). The CDR3 region is CASSPRDRDYEQYF. The CDR3 coding sequence is TGTGCCAGCAGCCCCCGGGACAGAGACTACGAGCAGTACTTC.

The V gene is TRBV2, the J gene TRBJ1-1; TRBD1 agrees at 9 bases. The CDR3 totals 14 residues. J gave up 0 bases and V 8 bases, and 4 bases lay outside the gene matches. In germline, CDR1 is SNHLY, CDR2 FYNNEI. This CDR3 is CASLRQGVNTEAFF. CDR3 coding DNA: TGTGCCAGCCTTCGACAGGGGGTGAACACTGAAGCTTTCTTT.

J is TRBJ2-3 and V is TRBV2; 8 bases fit TRBD2. The CDR3 contains 19 residues. The germline V gene has CDR1 SNHLY and CDR2 FYNNEI. V dropped 2 bases and J dropped 4; count of bases not matched to a gene: 17. CDR3 protein: CASSESVSGAGGVPDTQYF. CDR3 nucleotides: TGTGCCAGCAGTGAATCAGTGTCTGGTGCGGGGGGAGTCCCAGATACGCAGTATTTT.

This clone is a singleton in its sample. J is TRBJ2-7 and V is TRBV30; TRBD1 might be the D (7 bases). The ends were cut back, 5 bases at V and 3 bases at J, with 17 bases in the middle. The CDR3 is 14 residues long. In germline, CDR1 is GTSNPN, CDR2 SVGIG (reference sequence). The CDR3 coding sequence is TGTGCCTGGGGAGGGAGGACAGGAAACTACGAGCAGTACTTC. This encodes CAWGGRTGNYEQYF.

This chain links TRBV2 with TRBJ2-2; D call uncertain. CDR3 size: 16 residues. The germline gives CDR1 SNHLY, CDR2 FYNNEI. Trimming took 0 bases from V and 8 from J, leaving 16 bases between them. CDR3 loop: CASSEAPPTGLGELFF. DNA of the CDR3: TGTGCCAGCAGTGAAGCACCTCCGACGGGTTTGGGGGAGCTGTTTTTT.

The chain joins TRBV2 to TRBJ1-3; D remains unclear. V was trimmed by 7 bases and J by 4 bases, leaving 17 bases between them. Germline CDR1 is SNHLY and CDR2 is FYNNEI. The CDR3 has 15 residues. The CDR3 protein is CASTIQFPNGNTIYF. The CDR3, as DNA: TGTGCCAGCACCATACAATTTCCCAACGGAAACACCATATATTTT.

This clone was found a few times. The chain recombines TRBV7-8 with TRBJ2-5, with 8 bases matching TRBD1. The V and J ends lost 4 bases and 6 bases, in that order; junction bases with no gene match: 4. This CDR3 has 13 amino acids. Germline values: CDR1 SGHVS, CDR2 FQNEAQ. This CDR3 is CASSSRQGQTQYF. The CDR3 DNA reads as TGTGCCAGCAGCTCCAGACAGGGGCAGACCCAGTACTTC.

V is TRBV27 and J is TRBJ2-2, with 16 positions matching TRBD2. This CDR3 contains 18 residues. Germline CDR1 and CDR2: MNHEY and SMNVEV (reference sequence). The J segment lost 3 bases and the V segment lost 3 bases, leaving 4 bases of the junction unmatched. CDR3 in DNA: TGTGCCAGCAGTTTGGGACTAGCGGGGGGGCGGTACACCGGGGAGCTGTTTTTT. Protein product: CASSLGLAGGRYTGELFF.

V usage is TRBV18 and J usage is TRBJ1-5; 8 bases align to TRBD1. This CDR3 region has 18 residues. Germline CDR1 and CDR2: KGHSH and LQKENI. V dropped 8 bases and J dropped 2; count of bases not matched to a gene: 17. CDR3 DNA sequence: TGTGCCAGCAGAGCGGTAGGCCAGGGGGCTGGTGGCAATCAGCCCCAGCATTTT. Its translation is CASRAVGQGAGGNQPQHF.